Listed below are T cell receptor beta chains from one sample, sequenced in a study of T cell responses to AZD1222 COVID-19 vaccine. Clones were sequenced by immunoSEQ multiplex PCR, and TCRdb holds only the in-frame ones, with some missing. The sample has approximately 140,000 clones, 80% to 90% seen once. Sample: peripheral blood, taken on day 0 of AZD1222 vaccination. These receptors all come from an adult in good health. Each CDR3 is given with its conserved first and last residue. The D gene is left open where the match is weak. A row's size may be missing; if present it is once, few, many or a size class.

V gene	J gene	D gene	clone size	CDR3 protein	CDR3 DNA
TRBV15	TRBJ2-7	NA	NA	CATSRDETYEQYF	TGTGCCACCAGCAGAGATGAAACCTACGAGCAGTACTTC
TRBV28	TRBJ2-1	TRBD1	NA	CASRDRGWRNEQFF	TGTGCCAGCCGAGACAGGGGATGGCGAAATGAGCAGTTCTTC
TRBV7-6	TRBJ2-2	TRBD1	NA	CASSRGTGGKAGELFF	TGTGCCAGCAGCCGCGGGACAGGGGGGAAAGCCGGGGAGCTGTTTTTT
TRBV5-4	TRBJ2-3	NA	NA	CASSPPSADTQYF	TGTGCCAGCAGCCCACCCTCGGCAGATACGCAGTATTTT
TRBV6-5	TRBJ2-7	TRBD1	few	CASSYRGLYEQYF	TGTGCCAGCAGTTACAGGGGGCTCTACGAGCAGTACTTC
TRBV7-8	TRBJ2-1	NA	NA	CASSPDLQDNEQFF	TGTGCCAGCAGCCCAGATCTTCAGGACAATGAGCAGTTCTTC
TRBV7-3	TRBJ1-1	NA	NA	CASSPDGLNTEAFF	TGTGCCAGCAGCCCCGACGGTTTGAACACTGAAGCTTTCTTT
TRBV6-2/TRBV6-3	TRBJ2-7	TRBD1	NA	CASSYPGTGEDPEQYF	TGTGCCAGCAGTTACCCCGGGACAGGGGAAGACCCCGAGCAGTACTTC
TRBV7-3	TRBJ2-7	TRBD2	NA	CASSLFGTSVNEQYF	TGTGCCAGCAGCTTATTCGGGACTAGCGTAAATGAGCAGTACTTC
TRBV27	TRBJ1-1	TRBD1	NA	CASRDRVGVNTEAFF	TGTGCCAGCAGGGACAGGGTAGGCGTGAACACTGAAGCTTTCTTT
TRBV6-2/TRBV6-3	TRBJ2-2	TRBD1	NA	CASSSGQVNTGELFF	TGTGCCAGCAGCTCCGGACAGGTTAACACCGGGGAGCTGTTTTTT
TRBV28	TRBJ1-2	TRBD1	NA	CASNPLPGQDYAGYTF	TGTGCCAGCAACCCCCTTCCGGGACAGGATTATGCTGGCTACACCTTC
TRBV6-5	TRBJ1-2	NA	NA	CASSYDANYGYTF	TGTGCCAGCAGTTACGACGCCAACTATGGCTACACCTTC
TRBV29-1	TRBJ2-7	NA	NA	CSVGGVSDYEQYF	TGCAGCGTTGGGGGGGTCTCCGACTACGAGCAGTACTTC
TRBV5-1	TRBJ1-1	NA	NA	CASSLVGSEAFF	TGCGCCAGCAGCTTGGTGGGGAGTGAAGCTTTCTTT
TRBV7-2	TRBJ1-1	NA	few	CASSPFPRGRNTEAFF	TGTGCCAGCAGCCCATTTCCCAGGGGACGGAACACTGAAGCTTTCTTT
TRBV25-1	TRBJ2-2	NA	once	CASSDPRGELFF	TGTGCCAGCAGTGATCCCCGAGGGGAGCTGTTTTTT
TRBV11-1	TRBJ2-1	NA	NA	CASSLVGQTYNEQFF	TGTGCCAGCAGCTTGGTGGGCCAAACGTACAATGAGCAGTTCTTC
TRBV4-2	TRBJ2-3	NA	NA	CASSQDGTDTQYF	TGTGCCAGCAGCCAAGATGGGACAGATACGCAGTATTTT
TRBV10-3	TRBJ1-1	TRBD1	NA	CAISESRDRIGTEAFF	TGTGCCATCAGTGAGTCTAGGGACAGGATAGGGACTGAAGCTTTCTTT
TRBV3-1/TRBV3-2	TRBJ2-5	TRBD1	NA	CASSPRTGFGETQYF	TGTGCCAGCAGCCCCCGGACAGGATTCGGAGAGACCCAGTACTTC
TRBV28	TRBJ2-7	NA	once	CASSLYYEQYF	TGTGCCAGCAGTTTGTACTACGAGCAGTACTTC
TRBV24-1	TRBJ2-1	TRBD1	NA	CATSDSDRGRIDEQFF	TGTGCCACCAGTGATAGTGACAGGGGGCGGATTGATGAGCAGTTCTTC
TRBV5-1	TRBJ1-1	NA	NA	CASSMGPYNTEAFF	TGCGCCAGCAGCATGGGTCCATATAACACTGAAGCTTTCTTT
TRBV9	TRBJ2-7	TRBD1	NA	CASSEGDRPYEQYF	TGTGCCAGCAGCGAGGGGGACAGACCCTACGAGCAGTACTTC
TRBV28	TRBJ1-2	NA	NA	CASSLAGLNYGYTF	TGTGCCAGCAGTTTGGCAGGACTTAACTATGGCTACACCTTC
TRBV6-5	TRBJ1-3	NA	NA	CASSSSGTSGNTIYF	TGTGCCAGCAGTTCCTCCGGGACCTCTGGAAACACCATATATTTT
TRBV27	TRBJ2-7	TRBD1	NA	CASARLGGQPYEQYF	TGTGCCAGTGCCCGGTTAGGGGGACAGCCCTACGAGCAGTACTTC
TRBV18	TRBJ1-2	NA	NA	CASSPSHLTIGYTF	TGTGCCAGCTCACCAAGCCACCTAACTATTGGCTACACCTTC
TRBV28	TRBJ1-5	NA	NA	CASITAGGRVGDLNQPQHF	TGTGCCAGCATTACCGCCGGGGGAAGGGTGGGGGACCTCAATCAGCCCCAGCATTTT
TRBV7-2	TRBJ1-2	NA	NA	CASSPRGNYGYTF	TGTGCCAGCAGCCCAAGGGGGAACTATGGCTACACCTTC
TRBV15	TRBJ1-4	NA	NA	CATSREGSNEKLFF	TGTGCCACCAGCAGAGAAGGGTCTAATGAAAAACTGTTTTTT
TRBV19	TRBJ2-1	NA	once	CASRREYEQFF	TGTGCCAGTAGAAGGGAATATGAGCAGTTCTTC
TRBV7-8	TRBJ2-7	NA	once	CASSRAPGTGTYEQYF	TGTGCCAGCAGCCGAGCCCCCGGGACTGGAACCTACGAGCAGTACTTC
TRBV7-9	TRBJ2-7	TRBD2	NA	CASSRLAGPYEQYF	TGTGCCAGCAGCCGACTAGCGGGGCCCTACGAGCAGTACTTC
TRBV27	TRBJ2-1	NA	few	CASSLWIADNEQFF	TGTGCCAGCAGTTTATGGATAGCGGACAATGAGCAGTTCTTC
TRBV7-8	TRBJ2-7	TRBD1	NA	CASSPWTGEQYF	TGTGCCAGCAGCCCCTGGACAGGCGAGCAGTACTTC
TRBV6-5	TRBJ1-1	NA	NA	CASSYSIYTEAFF	TGTGCCAGCAGTTACTCGATATACACTGAAGCTTTCTTT
TRBV5-1	TRBJ1-6	NA	NA	CASSLAGTQLNSPLHF	TGCGCCAGCAGCTTGGCCGGGACACAGCTGAATTCACCCCTCCACTTT
TRBV3-1/TRBV3-2	TRBJ2-1	NA	NA	CASSQGTGTYNEQFF	TGTGCCAGCAGCCAAGGAACCGGGACGTACAATGAGCAGTTCTTC
TRBV12-5	TRBJ2-1	NA	NA	CASGFPANEQFF	TGTGCTAGTGGTTTCCCCGCCAATGAGCAGTTCTTC
TRBV24-1	TRBJ1-5	NA	NA	CATSDLESNQPQHF	TGTGCCACCAGTGATTTGGAAAGCAATCAGCCCCAGCATTTT
TRBV7-2	TRBJ1-1	TRBD1	NA	CASSLWTGGLTHNTEAFF	TGTGCCAGCAGCTTATGGACAGGGGGCCTCACCCATAACACTGAAGCTTTCTTT
TRBV7-2	TRBJ1-1	NA	NA	CASSLSGGTEAFF	TGTGCCAGCAGCCTTTCGGGGGGGACTGAAGCTTTCTTT
TRBV5-1	TRBJ2-5	NA	NA	CASSLDARGGETQYF	TGCGCCAGCAGCTTGGATGCCAGGGGGGGAGAGACCCAGTACTTC
TRBV30	TRBJ2-6	TRBD1	NA	CAFGTGPAGANVLTF	TGTGCCTTCGGGACAGGTCCCGCTGGGGCCAACGTCCTGACTTTC
TRBV19	TRBJ1-5	NA	NA	CASSKQGPNQPQHF	TGTGCCAGTAGTAAACAGGGCCCCAATCAGCCCCAGCATTTT
TRBV19	TRBJ1-1	NA	NA	CASSPHRQDPSMNTEAFF	TGTGCCAGTAGTCCTCACCGACAGGACCCTTCCATGAACACTGAAGCTTTCTTT
TRBV5-8	TRBJ2-7	NA	NA	CASSPRPGLYEQYF	TGTGCCAGCAGCCCGAGACCCGGGCTCTACGAGCAGTACTTC
TRBV6-1	TRBJ1-2	TRBD1	NA	CASSEAGGADPDGYTF	TGTGCCAGCAGTGAAGCAGGGGGCGCCGACCCCGATGGCTACACCTTC
TRBV13	TRBJ2-3	NA	NA	CASSPPSDSTDTQYF	TGTGCCAGCAGCCCCCCCAGCGATAGCACAGATACGCAGTATTTT
TRBV9	TRBJ1-1	NA	NA	CASSSEPQLNTEAFF	TGTGCCAGCAGCTCGGAGCCCCAACTGAACACTGAAGCTTTCTTT